Given below is one T cell receptor (beta chain) in context. The source of the sample is a study of immune cell composition in non-small cell lung cancer. V was cut by 2 bases and J by 9 bases, with 19 bases left in between. Germline V gene sequence: CDR1 KGHSH, CDR2 LQKENI. The CDR3 covers 15 residues. The assay was immunoSEQ multiplex PCR, and TCRdb's table has in-frame clones only and misses some. The sample lists roughly 10,000 clones, around 62% occurring once. The chain employs TRBV18 and TRBJ2-5, with a weak D call TRBD2 (5 bases). Sequencing was carried out using lung tumor tissue. This receptor was obtained from a human donor with non-small cell lung cancer. The CDR3 nucleotides read TGTGCCAGCTCACCATCGTACGCCGAGGGTTCGTCCCAGTACTTC. Translation: CASSPSYAEGSSQYF.